The T cell receptor beta chain described here comes from a study of long-term antiretroviral therapy in people with HIV. Study-level background: Sampling started about a decade before the 2015 immediate-ART recommendation.

An immunoSEQ assay, version v3.0, was performed at survey level. The protocol was immunoSEQ multiplex PCR, while the TCRdb copy is restricted to in-frame clones and leaves out a portion. The sample records 25,000 to 30,000 clones, roughly 86% being singletons. Regarding this clone: Its antigen remains unidentified.

The CDR3 totals 14 residues. V was trimmed by 4 bases and J by 2 bases, leaving 10 bases between them. In germline, CDR1 is SEHNR, CDR2 FQNEAQ (reference sequence). Study-level points and caveats: Dominant in the repertoire at all time points were clones expanded before ART.

The rearrangement links TRBV7-9 to TRBJ2-3; D perhaps matches TRBD1 (5 bases). Sample: unsorted PBMCs, taken just over 2.6 years after starting antiretroviral therapy. The sequence derives from a man aged 40-49 years with HIV. In DNA, the CDR3 is TGTGCCAGCAGCTCGACAGCTACCACAGATACGCAGTATTTT. This sequence encodes CASSSTATTDTQYF.